This paragraph reports one T cell receptor beta chain. The CDR3 has 12 residues. Germline CDR1 is SQVTM and CDR2 is ANQGSEA. The V end lost 1 base, the J end lost 7 bases, and 9 bases lay between the germline ends. The data stem from a study of blood T cells in healthy people across ages. A second PCR, run for about 7 to 11 cycles, used a sample-barcoded 5' primer plus a J-beta primer mix. TCRdb independently ran MiXCR on the 5' RACE reads; one entry per CDR3 protein. The data show roughly 900,000 distinct CDR3 sequences, about 44% seen once. V and J are TRBV29-1 and TRBJ2-3; D remains unclear. The sequence came from a man between 25 and 39 years old in good health. Source material: blood. CDR3 region: CSVEVGVYTQYF. Written as DNA, the CDR3 is TGCAGCGTTGAAGTAGGAGTATATACGCAGTATTTT.